The clone carrying this T cell receptor beta chain was detected only a few times. RNA extraction and reverse transcription yielded cDNA as sequencing template. Only in-frame clones appear in the TCRdb table, and some are missing; sequencing was by immunoSEQ multiplex PCR. This sample has 60,000 to 65,000 clones, with 40% to 50% found just once. This entry comes from a study of CD8+ T cells in alopecia areata. Germline V lookup: CDR1 LNHDA, CDR2 SQIVND (reference sequence). The CDR3 length is 15 residues. With V trimmed by 7 bases and J by 5 bases, 11 bases remained unmatched. The chain links TRBV19 to TRBJ2-5; 9 bases match TRBD1. The sample comprised NKG2D-low CD8+ T cells sorted from blood. This TCR derives from a human donor with alopecia areata. CDR3 nucleotides: TGTGCCAGTACCGAGAGGACAGGGGTTACGGAGACCCAGTACTTC. This encodes CASTERTGVTETQYF.